The 20 T cell receptor beta chains listed next were all sequenced from one sample in a study of blood T cell repertoires in COVID-19. Data came from immunoSEQ multiplex PCR; TCRdb stores just in-frame clones and leaves some out. Among under 300,000 clones listed, roughly 80% were seen once. The material sequenced was PBMCs or T cells enriched from blood (not recorded which). The receptors were sampled from a man aged 45 to 65 who had recovered from COVID-19.

The chain links TRBV3-1 (or the pseudogene TRBV3-2) to TRBJ1-2, with TRBD1 matching over 7 bases. V was pared by 0 bases and J by 3 bases, with 10 bases of the junction left unmatched. The CDR3 length is 17 residues. Looked up from germline, CDR1 is LGHDT and CDR2 is YNNKEL (reference sequence). DNA of the CDR3: TGTGCCAGCAGCCAAGATCGTACGGACAGGAGGGACTATGGCTACACCTTC. Amino acid sequence: CASSQDRTDRRDYGYTF.

This chain links TRBV5-5 with TRBJ2-3; TRBD1 is a possible D gene (7 bases). Looked up from germline, CDR1 is SGHKS and CDR2 is YYEKEE (reference sequence). The CDR3 totals 18 residues. Trimming took 1 base from V and 2 from J, leaving 20 bases between them. The CDR3 region is CASSLRPAGGGPTDTQYF. CDR3 DNA: TGTGCCAGCAGCTTGCGCCCCGCCGGAGGGGGCCCCACAGATACGCAGTATTTT. Based on the CDR3 plus reference TRBV5-5 and TRBJ2-3, the full variable domain is DAGVTQSPTHLIKTRGQQVTLRCSPISGHKSVSWYQQVLGQGPQFIFQYYEKEERGRGNFPDRFSARQFPNYSSELNVNALLLGDSALYLCASSLRPAGGGPTDTQYFGPGTRLTVL.

This clone was observed a single time. The V call is TRBV19, the J call TRBJ1-5; D may be TRBD1 (6 bases). Germline values: CDR1 LNHDA, CDR2 SQIVND (reference sequence). V shed 7 bases and J shed 0 bases, with 22 bases lying between them. The CDR3 sequence is 18 residues long. CDR3 in amino acids: CASIPRQVREYSNQPQHF. CDR3 sequence (DNA): TGTGCCAGTATCCCGAGACAGGTCAGGGAGTATAGCAATCAGCCCCAGCATTTT.

The chain joins TRBV4-1 to TRBJ2-3; tentative D call: TRBD2 (5 bases). The CDR3 consists of 13 residues. Germline CDR1 and CDR2: MGHRA and YSYEKL. Deletions cut 4 bases from V and 6 bases from J, with 11 bases between. CDR3 region: CASSPLGVDTQYF. The CDR3 coding sequence is TGCGCCAGCAGCCCGCTCGGGGTTGATACGCAGTATTTT.

The chain is built from TRBV9 and TRBJ1-6, with 11 positions matching TRBD1. This CDR3 comprises 17 residues. Germline CDR1 is SGDLS and CDR2 is YYNGEE. Trimming cost V 0 bases and J 10 bases; bases outside gene matches: 9. This CDR3 reads CASSVDARGDRGSPLHF. CDR3 nucleotides: TGTGCCAGCAGCGTAGACGCCCGGGGGGACAGGGGGTCACCCCTCCACTTT. Full variable domain (outside the CDR3, taken from reference TRBV9 and TRBJ1-6): DSGVTQTPKHLITATGQRVTLRCSPRSGDLSVYWYQQSLDQGLQFLIQYYNGEERAKGNILERFSAQQFPDLHSELNLSSLELGDSALYFCASSVDARGDRGSPLHFGNGTRLTVT.

The V call is TRBV28, the J call TRBJ2-1; a weak D match, TRBD1 (6 bases). Germline loops: CDR1 MDHEN, CDR2 SYDVKM. V lost 5 bases and J 13 bases, leaving 15 bases between the germline ends. The CDR3 spans 12 residues. CDR3 DNA sequence: TGTGCCAGCAGTGGGAATCAGGGGCCTCAGTTCTTC. Translating gives CASSGNQGPQFF. The whole variable domain, remainder taken from reference TRBV28 and TRBJ2-1, is DVKVTQSSRYLVKRTGEKVFLECVQDMDHENMFWYRQDPGLGLRLIYFSYDVKMKEKGDIPEGYSVSREKKERFSLILESASTNQTSMYLCASSGNQGPQFFGPGTRLTVL.

This clone appeared a single time. The chain couples TRBV2 to TRBJ2-7; 9 nucleotides match TRBD2. The CDR3 totals 15 residues. CDR1 SNHLY and CDR2 FYNNEI come from the germline V gene. V was clipped by 2 bases and J by 5 bases; unmatched bases: 7. CDR3 residues: CASSESRREGNEQYF. The CDR3 DNA reads as TGTGCCAGCAGTGAAAGTCGGCGGGAGGGCAACGAGCAGTACTTC.

The genes are TRBV30 and TRBJ2-1; the match to TRBD2 covers 10 bases. With 4 bases clipped from V and 7 bases from J, the junction kept 16 bases outside the gene matches. This CDR3 has 17 residues. Germline CDR1 reads GTSNPN; CDR2 reads SVGIG (reference sequence). In DNA, the CDR3 is TGTGCCTGGACCCTTTCAAGCGGGGGGGCCTCGGGGAATGAGCAGTTCTTC. It encodes CAWTLSSGGASGNEQFF.

This rearrangement joins TRBV27 to TRBJ2-3; perhaps TRBD2 as D (6 bases). CDR1 is MNHEY, CDR2 SMNVEV, per germline (reference sequence). V was pared by 5 bases and J by 6 bases, with 24 bases between. This CDR3 contains 17 residues. Here the CDR3 DNA reads TGTGCCAGCAGTCCATCCCCAGGGACCGGGAGTAGGGATACGCAGTATTTT. Its translation is CASSPSPGTGSRDTQYF.

The chain joins TRBV27 to TRBJ2-5, with TRBD1 as a possible D gene (6 bases). The ends were cut back, 8 bases at V and 10 bases at J, with 26 bases in the middle. This CDR3 has 15 residues. Germline CDR1 MNHEY, CDR2 SMNVEV (reference sequence). CDR3 sequence (DNA): TGTGCCAGCCGCTCTTGGAAGCAGATAGAGGGGGACCAGTACTTC. Translation: CASRSWKQIEGDQYF.

The chain joins TRBV28 to TRBJ1-5; TRBD1 matches 9 bases. This CDR3 has 17 residues. The junction had 13 bases not matched to a gene; V was cut back by 6 bases and J by 4 bases. Germline V CDR1 and CDR2: MDHEN, SYDVKM. The CDR3 protein is CASSRDRAQDFNQPQHF. The CDR3 nucleotides read TGTGCCAGCAGCCGGGACAGGGCGCAGGACTTTAATCAGCCCCAGCATTTT.

The chain couples TRBV4-3 to TRBJ1-6; 7 positions match TRBD1. Germline CDR1 is LGHNA and CDR2 is YSLEER. This CDR3 comprises 15 residues. Trimming at V came to 4 bases and at J to 13 bases, leaving 13 bases not matched to a gene. In DNA, the CDR3 is TGCGCCAGCAGCCCGGCCGCGGACAGGAGGAGTCCCCTCCACTTT. It is translated as CASSPAADRRSPLHF.

The chain joins TRBV6-5 to TRBJ2-3; 7 bases are a match to TRBD1. The CDR3 runs 15 residues. CDR1 MNHEY and CDR2 SVGAGI come from the germline V gene. The V segment lost 1 base and the J segment 2 bases; nucleotides outside the gene matches: 3. The CDR3 DNA follows: TGTGCCAGCAGTTACTGGCAGGGGGTCACAGATACGCAGTATTTT. It specifies CASSYWQGVTDTQYF.

The chain links TRBV29-1 to TRBJ1-5, with 10 bases aligning to TRBD1. The CDR3 contains 13 residues. CDR1 SQVTM and CDR2 ANQGSEA come from the germline V gene. Trimming at V came to 6 bases and at J to 5 bases, leaving 4 bases not matched to a gene. The CDR3 reads CSVTGGRDQPQHF. The CDR3 nucleotides read TGCAGCGTGACAGGGGGCAGAGATCAGCCCCAGCATTTT.

The rearrangement links TRBV11-2 to TRBJ1-2; D is perhaps TRBD1 (5 bases). This CDR3 is 15 amino acids long. V was trimmed by 5 bases and J by 4 bases, leaving 17 bases between them. CDR1 and CDR2 (germline): SGHAT, FQNNGV. CDR3 bases: TGTGCCAGCAGCCTTGGTGGAGGGGTAGGCTATGGCTACACCTTC. Its protein is CASSLGGGVGYGYTF.

J is TRBJ2-4 and V is TRBV4-3, with 8 bases that match TRBD1. From germline, CDR1 is LGHNA and CDR2 YSLEER. The V and J ends lost 1 base and 9 bases, in that order; junction bases with no gene match: 14. The CDR3 runs to 17 residues. The CDR3 region has the DNA TGCGCCAGCAGCCAAGGGAGGCAGGGGGCCGGGTCTGTCATTCAGTACTTC. Translation: CASSQGRQGAGSVIQYF.

The chain has TRBV6-5 and TRBJ2-7; the match to TRBD1 covers 8 bases. The germline CDR1 and CDR2 sequences are MNHEY and SVGAGI. This CDR3 has 15 amino acids. V was clipped by 7 bases and J by 1 base; unmatched bases: 9. The CDR3 loop reads CASNTRQGISYEQYF. For the CDR3, the DNA is TGTGCCAGCAACACACGACAGGGGATATCCTACGAGCAGTACTTC.

In this sample, this clone turned up a few times. This chain connects TRBV19 to TRBJ1-5; D unresolved. The germline V and J ends were trimmed by 6 bases and 7 bases, with 13 bases remaining between them. The CDR3 totals 13 residues. Germline values: CDR1 LNHDA, CDR2 SQIVND (reference sequence). In nucleotides, the CDR3 is TGTGCCAGTAGCCCCCAGGATCTGCAGCCCCAGCATTTT. Protein: CASSPQDLQPQHF.

The rearrangement uses TRBV7-9 and TRBJ1-4, with no clear D. The CDR3 runs 14 residues. In germline, CDR1 is SEHNR, CDR2 FQNEAQ (reference sequence). Between the trimmed V and J ends, which lost 1 base and 8 bases, there was a span of 11 bases. Here the CDR3 DNA reads TGTGCCAGCAGCTTAGACACAGTAAGGGAAAAACTGTTTTTT. Translating gives CASSLDTVREKLFF.

The V call is TRBV7-2, the J call TRBJ1-2; 7 positions agree with TRBD1. V lost 4 bases and J lost 8; bases outside the gene matches: 7. The length of the CDR3 is 13 residues. CDR1 is SGHTA and CDR2 is FQGNSA in the germline V gene. The CDR3, as DNA: TGTGCCAGCAGCTACGTCACAGGGGACGGCTACACCTTC. It yields the protein CASSYVTGDGYTF.